Following are 16 T cell receptor beta chains from one sample sequenced in a study of CD8+ T cells in alopecia areata. Isolated RNA was reverse transcribed into cDNA used as the sequencing template. The protocol was immunoSEQ multiplex PCR, while the TCRdb copy is restricted to in-frame clones and leaves out a portion. The repertoire holds 35,000 to 45,000 clones, with roughly 92% as singletons. Treatment described: oral pan-JAK inhibitor, 5-10 mg twice daily. The source was CD8+ T cells sorted from blood, collected at week 24, from a patient treated with tofacitinib. The source is a human donor with alopecia areata.

V is TRBV28 and J is TRBJ1-4, with D tentatively TRBD1 (5 bases). The CDR3 length is 17 residues. Trimming cost V 3 bases and J 3 bases, with 17 bases left between them. Germline V lookup: CDR1 MDHEN, CDR2 SYDVKM. This chain's CDR3 is CASSFTERGSANEKLFF. CDR3 nucleotides: TGTGCCAGCAGTTTTACGGAGCGGGGCAGTGCTAATGAAAAACTGTTTTTT.

This rearrangement joins TRBV29-1 to TRBJ2-1; 7 bases are shared with TRBD2. The V gene end was trimmed by 7 bases and the J gene end by 7 bases; junction bases not matched to a gene: 10. This CDR3 region has 13 residues. The germline CDR1 and CDR2 sequences are SQVTM and ANQGSEA. The CDR3 bases are TGCAGCGCCCGGGGGGATGGCTGGAATGAGCAGTTCTTC. This encodes CSARGDGWNEQFF.

This clone showed up just a few times. This chain joins TRBV30 and TRBJ2-2; D might be TRBD2 (6 bases). V dropped 6 bases and J dropped 3 bases, with 14 bases sitting between them. The CDR3 sequence is 14 residues long. CDR1 GTSNPN and CDR2 SVGIG come from the germline V gene (reference sequence). DNA of the CDR3: TGTGCCTGTGAAGACGGGGGAGACACCGGGGAGCTGTTTTTT. Its protein product is CACEDGGDTGELFF. Together with reference TRBV30 and TRBJ2-2, the CDR3 gives the full variable domain: SQTIHQWPATLVQPVGSPLSLECTVEGTSNPNLYWYRQAAGRGLQLLFYSVGIGQISSEVPQNLSASRPQDRQFILSSKKLLLSDSGFYLCACEDGGDTGELFFGEGSRLTVL.

This chain links TRBV7-6 with TRBJ2-7, with 13 positions matching TRBD2. Germline assignment: CDR1 SGHVS and CDR2 FNYEAQ. CDR3 length: 16 residues. After removal of 5 bases from V and 6 bases from J, the junction contained 10 bases not matched to a gene. CDR3 residues: CASSPGLAGPFGEQYF. CDR3 nucleotides: TGTGCCAGCAGCCCGGGACTAGCGGGGCCGTTTGGCGAGCAGTACTTC.

The table lists this clone with a count of one. V and J are TRBV6-5 and TRBJ1-3, with TRBD1 as a possible D gene (5 bases). CDR1 MNHEY and CDR2 SVGAGI come from the germline V gene. V dropped 2 bases and J dropped 4 bases, with 12 bases sitting between them. The CDR3 loop spans 15 amino acids. The CDR3 region is CASSYGQGTGNTIYF. CDR3 in DNA: TGTGCCAGCAGTTACGGGCAGGGAACGGGAAACACCATATATTTT.

The genes are TRBV30 and TRBJ1-1; maybe TRBD1 (6 bases). V gave up 2 bases and J gave up 0 bases, with 7 bases separating them. The CDR3 extends over 13 amino acids. CDR1 GTSNPN and CDR2 SVGIG come from the germline V gene (reference sequence). The CDR3 sequence: CAWSRDMNTEAFF. CDR3 nucleotide sequence: TGTGCCTGGAGTCGGGACATGAACACTGAAGCTTTCTTT.

V is TRBV19 and J is TRBJ2-6; D is unresolved. Trimming removed 3 bases from V and 2 bases from J, with 11 bases in between. CDR3 length equals 16 residues. CDR1 LNHDA and CDR2 SQIVND come from the germline V gene (reference sequence). CDR3 sequence: CASSITAPPGANVLTF. The DNA of the CDR3 is TGTGCCAGTAGTATTACAGCTCCACCTGGGGCCAACGTCCTGACTTTC.

This clone was recorded once. This sequence joins TRBV5-6 and TRBJ2-1; TRBD2 matches at 7 bases. The CDR3 sequence is 16 residues long. Per germline, CDR1 SGHDT and CDR2 YYEEEE. The V segment lost 2 bases and the J segment 5 bases; nucleotides outside the gene matches: 10. Here the CDR3 DNA reads TGTGCCAGCAGCTTAATAGGGGAGGGGACGCACAATGAGCAGTTCTTC. Protein sequence: CASSLIGEGTHNEQFF.

This clone was found once. This chain joins TRBV6-5 and TRBJ1-1; the D is unclear. The germline CDR1 and CDR2 sequences are MNHEY and SVGAGI. The CDR3 runs 11 residues. Trimming took 2 bases from V and 6 from J, leaving 4 bases between them. DNA for the CDR3: TGTGCCAGCAGTTACGGACCTGAAGCTTTCTTT. Its translation is CASSYGPEAFF.

This clone showed up just a few times. The rearrangement uses TRBV27 and TRBJ2-7, with a tentative D call TRBD1 (6 bases). Germline V gives CDR1 MNHEY, CDR2 SMNVEV (reference sequence). Trimming cost V 2 bases and J 2 bases, with 10 bases left between them. The CDR3 length is 14 residues. In nucleotides, the CDR3 is TGTGCCAGCAGTTTAAGGGACACCGCCTACGAGCAGTACTTC. Translating it yields CASSLRDTAYEQYF.

The chain links TRBV5-1 to TRBJ2-5; D unclear. The J call could be wrong; TRBJ2-7 is a better fit for the DNA end. Germline V CDR1 and CDR2: SGHRS, YFSETQ. The CDR3 has 15 amino acids. CDR3 DNA sequence: TGCGCCAGCAGCTTGACAGCGAATTCCTCCTACGAGCAGTACTTC. Its translation: CASSLTANSSYEQYF.

This clone was seen just once. This chain joins TRBV7-9 and TRBJ2-7; no clear D. Germline lookup yields CDR1 SEHNR and CDR2 FQNEAQ (reference sequence). Trimming took 5 bases from V and 4 from J, leaving 12 bases between them. The CDR3 loop spans 13 amino acids. As DNA, the CDR3 is TGTGCCAGCAGCCTCCTTGACATGTACGAGCAGTACTTC. Protein sequence: CASSLLDMYEQYF.

This chain joins TRBV11-1 and TRBJ2-7, with 8 bases matching TRBD1. CDR1 is SGHAT, CDR2 FQDESV, per germline (reference sequence). Trimming at V came to 5 bases and at J to 6 bases, leaving 12 bases not matched to a gene. The CDR3 covers 15 residues. CDR3 sequence reads: CASSTRGQVLVEQYF. The CDR3 DNA reads TGTGCCAGCAGCACCAGGGGGCAAGTCCTAGTCGAGCAGTACTTC.

V is TRBV29-1 and J is TRBJ2-2; TRBD1 matches at 10 bases. From germline, CDR1 is SQVTM and CDR2 ANQGSEA. The CDR3 contains 17 residues. Trimming cost V 5 bases and J 6 bases; bases outside gene matches: 15. The CDR3: CSVKGFWDRGFAGELFF. The CDR3 DNA sequence: TGCAGCGTTAAGGGATTTTGGGACAGGGGTTTCGCCGGGGAGCTGTTTTTT.

CDR3 protein: CASTNRGLGNEQFF. CDR3 DNA sequence: TGTGCCTCGACAAACAGGGGGTTGGGCAATGAGCAGTTCTTC. The V and J genes are TRBV30 and TRBJ2-1; TRBD1 aligns across 8 bases. This CDR3 spans 14 amino acids. The ends lost 7 bases at V and 6 bases at J; junction bases unmatched: 11. CDR1 and CDR2 (germline): GTSNPN, SVGIG (reference sequence).

This chain uses TRBV18 with TRBJ1-1; D is ambiguous. Between the trimmed V and J ends, which lost 0 bases and 3 bases, there was a span of 11 bases. Germline V CDR1 and CDR2: KGHSH, LQKENI. The CDR3 runs 15 residues. The CDR3 nucleotides are TGTGCCAGCTCACCACCCCCCTTTATGGACACTGAAGCTTTCTTT. Its protein product is CASSPPPFMDTEAFF.